This TCR beta chain comes out of a study of T cells in women clearing cervical HPV infection listed by TCRdb under 2018. Regarding the research as a whole: The cases were over 20 women with histologically confirmed HPV16-related CIN3 or worse, and 2 of these cases were invasive cancers. An exploratory proof-of-principle case-control study, nested within the Guanacaste HPV Natural History Study in Costa Rica, was conducted to compare TCR repertoires across cervical HPV16 outcomes. The parent cohort enrolled about 10,000 women aged 18 or older in Guanacaste, Costa Rica, in about 1993 to 1994 and followed the women for around seven years. Blood from cases was collected at the visit at which the lesion was first identified, whereas blood from controls was collected once infection was no longer detected. Since HLA typing was available for only a few women, HLA type could not be ruled out as a confounder. Controls were more than 20 women whose single incident HPV16 infection cleared within 12 months without precancer or cancer developing. Quality controls consisted of five blinded duplicates per group, for a total of some 60 samples made up of roughly 50 participants and ten or so replicates. Cases and controls were matched on year of sample collection and on age within five years. For cases, the median interval between lesion detection and blood sampling was about 160 days, with an interquartile range of roughly 85 to 200 days. Cases had a median age of approximately 35 years and controls had a median age of around 41, with no significant differences in baseline characteristics.

The immunoSEQ assay used multiplex PCR to amplify TCR beta CDR3 regions from an average of about 1,200 ng of genomic DNA per sample. To correct primer bias, the assay used a complete synthetic TCR repertoire to set an amplification baseline. The amplicons were sequenced on the Illumina platform. The study's processing was this. Sequences were error-corrected by clustering with frequency ratios and a modified nearest-neighbor algorithm, then analyzed in the immunoSEQ Analyzer with IMGT gene definitions. At each rarefaction depth, TCR richness and evenness were averaged across 20 rarefaction repeats, and samples with fewer sequences than that depth were excluded. Relative abundances of V, D and J genes were compared between groups using Wilcoxon rank sum tests, with FDR correction applied. An intraclass correlation of just under 96% for TCR richness and an average of about 73% across 65 or so gene segments were obtained from the blinded duplicates. TCRdb took over this immuneACCESS table, retaining in-frame rearrangements with V and J assigned. Such tables are incomplete; in checked studies, under half of the missing clones stem from an unresolved V gene, and the remainder is unexplained. Clonal size and the V and J genes are those of that table, whereas D and trimming came from the DNA. The sample's clone listing holds 42,000 or so clones. The ten largest clones take up less than 6% of the sample.

Trimming removed 6 bases from V and 2 bases from J; the gene matches leave 6 bases unexplained. The CDR3 measures 15 amino acids from cysteine to phenylalanine. Part of the CDR3 DNA is given, 36 bases translated from base 1. According to the germline V gene (reference sequence), CDR1 reads SEHNR and CDR2 reads FQNEAQ. Every participant had a single incident cervical HPV16 infection, and prevalent HPV16 infections were excluded. Cervical HPV DNA was detected with MY09/MY11 PCR, and genotyping was done by dot-blot hybridization. Approximately 15 mL of heparinized blood was centrifuged, after which the buffy coat was aliquoted, frozen at -30 degrees C, and then stored at -80 degrees C. Genomic DNA was extracted from buffy coat specimens using QIAGEN kits. With respect to this clone: Its binding antigen is unknown. The DNA ends 3 residues before the CDR3 does, and the rest of the CDR3 is filled in from the germline J gene.

Results and caveats for the whole study, not just this receptor: TRBV6-7 relative abundance was lower in cases than in controls (around 0.11% versus 0.16%; Bonferroni P = 0.0008). Random forest classifiers combining richness and V gene abundances distinguished cases from controls with an estimated AUC of approximately 0.83. Because T-cell numbers per sample were unknown, differences in richness could reflect varying T-cell content rather than repertoire biology. Significantly higher TCR repertoire richness was observed in CIN3+ cases than in controls across sequencing depths, whereas no difference in evenness was found. The cross-sectional design could not show whether the associations came before the infection or were a result of it, and neither effector/memory subsets nor HPV-specific T cells were isolated.

Sequenced: blood buffy coat. This receptor chain uses TRBV7-9 and TRBJ2-7; TRBD2 matches 11 bases in the middle. The receptor was isolated from a woman aged 18-69 years with a cervical HPV16 infection that either progressed to CIN3+ or cleared (not recorded which). The CDR3 protein is CASSLTTSGAYEQYF. CDR3 DNA (partial): TGTGCCAGCAGTCTCACGACTAGCGGGGCCTACGAG.